The 20 T cell receptor beta chains below all came from one sample that was sequenced in a study of beta chain features in type 1 diabetes. The antigens of these receptors remain unknown. Study-level findings and limits: Shortening of TCRB CDR3s, moderate but significant, appeared in all four CD4+ subsets of Type 1 diabetes patients.

Every isolated RNA sample was fully reverse transcribed, so sequencing captured expressed TCRB transcripts. Profiling relied on immunoSEQ multiplex PCR, and the TCRdb table lists in-frame clones only, not all of them. This table holds roughly 50,000 clones, around 40% found once. Source material: stem cell memory CD4+ T cells from blood. The receptor set was obtained from a young man with type 1 diabetes.

This clone was found a few times. V is TRBV6-5 and J is TRBJ1-1, with D unclear. Trimming cost V 0 bases and J 5 bases, with 7 bases left between them. Germline V gene data show CDR1 as MNHEY and CDR2 as SVGAGI. The CDR3 totals 13 residues. The CDR3 bases are TGTGCCAGCAGTTACTCGGGAGGAACTGAAGCTTTCTTT. Protein: CASSYSGGTEAFF.

The V call is TRBV18, the J call TRBJ1-1, with D perhaps TRBD1 (5 bases). Germline loops: CDR1 KGHSH, CDR2 LQKENI. V lost 3 bases and J 7 bases, leaving 15 bases between the germline ends. CDR3 size: 14 residues. The CDR3 sequence: CASSPGGVLVEAFF. DNA for the CDR3: TGTGCCAGCTCACCGGGGGGGGTACTCGTTGAAGCTTTCTTT.

The rearrangement joins TRBV5-1 to TRBJ2-5; D perhaps matches TRBD1 (5 bases). The CDR3 sequence is 13 residues long. Germline CDR1 reads SGHRS; CDR2 reads YFSETQ. V was shortened by 4 bases and J by 3 bases, with 10 bases between the two germline ends. The CDR3 here is CASSGAIEETQYF. DNA of the CDR3: TGCGCCAGCAGCGGGGCGATCGAAGAGACCCAGTACTTC. The full variable domain, in which reference TRBV5-1 and TRBJ2-5 provide the parts outside the CDR3, is KAGVTQTPRYLIKTRGQQVTLSCSPISGHRSVSWYQQTPGQGLQFLFEYFSETQRNKGNFPGRFSGRQFSNSRSEMNVSTLELGDSALYLCASSGAIEETQYFGPGTRLLVL.

In this sample, this clone turned up once. CDR3 sequence: CASSELAVYGYTF. In DNA form, the CDR3 reads TGTGCCAGCAGTGAGTTGGCAGTATATGGCTACACCTTC. The rearrangement uses TRBV6-1 and TRBJ1-2; D uncertain. Germline V lookup: CDR1 MNHNS, CDR2 SASEGT. V shed 3 bases and J shed 5 bases, with 10 bases lying between them. The CDR3 spans 13 residues.

This clone was detected a few times. This chain connects TRBV2 to TRBJ2-7; 7 nucleotides agree with TRBD1. V was pared by 8 bases and J by 6 bases, with 13 bases of the junction left unmatched. CDR1 and CDR2 from the germline V gene are SNHLY and FYNNEI. The CDR3 consists of 14 residues. The CDR3: CASRARQGQGEQYF. In DNA form, the CDR3 reads TGTGCCAGCCGAGCTAGACAGGGTCAGGGCGAGCAGTACTTC. Complete variable domain (other parts from reference TRBV2 and TRBJ2-7): EPEVTQTPSHQVTQMGQEVILRCVPISNHLYFYWYRQILGQKVEFLVSFYNNEISEKSEIFDDQFSVERPDGSNFTLKIRSTKLEDSAMYFCASRARQGQGEQYFGPGTRLTVT.

The rearrangement uses TRBV7-9 and TRBJ1-1, with D uncertain. V shed 3 bases and J shed 1 base, with 3 bases lying between them. The CDR3 contains 12 residues. The germline CDR1 and CDR2 sequences are SEHNR and FQNEAQ (reference sequence). The chain's CDR3 is CASSFQNTEAFF. CDR3 sequence (DNA): TGTGCCAGCAGCTTCCAGAACACTGAAGCTTTCTTT.

The chain is built from TRBV5-4 and TRBJ2-3; 11 bases are shared with TRBD2. With V trimmed by 4 bases and J by 8 bases, 15 bases remained unmatched. Germline assignment: CDR1 SGHNT and CDR2 YYREEE (reference sequence). The CDR3 loop spans 17 amino acids. Here the CDR3 reads CASSLILAGGPGRTQYF. The CDR3 DNA follows: TGTGCCAGCAGCCTAATTTTAGCGGGAGGGCCGGGGCGTACGCAGTATTTT.

The CDR3 nucleotides read TGTGCCAGCAGCGGTAGGACAGGAGAGTCCTACGAGCAGTACTTC. Protein product: CASSGRTGESYEQYF. V is TRBV5-4 and J is TRBJ2-7; 7 bases align to TRBD1. This CDR3 has 15 amino acids. The ends lost 4 bases at V and 1 base at J; junction bases unmatched: 8. The germline gives CDR1 SGHNT, CDR2 YYREEE (reference sequence).

In this sample, this clone turned up a few times. The V gene is TRBV11-2, the J gene TRBJ2-1, with 11 bases lining up with TRBD2. CDR3 length equals 15 residues. The J segment lost 4 bases and the V segment lost 5 bases, leaving 4 bases of the junction unmatched. Germline V lookup: CDR1 SGHAT, CDR2 FQNNGV. The CDR3 spells CASSIGTSGYNEQFF. The CDR3 DNA reads TGTGCCAGCAGCATCGGGACTAGCGGTTACAATGAGCAGTTCTTC.

This rearrangement joins TRBV25-1 to TRBJ1-3; D gene unclear. The germline V and J ends were trimmed by 8 bases and 1 base, with 6 bases remaining between them. The germline CDR1 and CDR2 sequences are MGHDK and SYGVNS. CDR3 length equals 12 residues. CDR3 sequence: CASSVSGNTIYF. The CDR3 bases are TGTGCCAGCTCAGTTTCTGGAAACACCATATATTTT.

V and J are TRBV18 and TRBJ2-1; D perhaps matches TRBD2 (6 bases). This CDR3 is 13 amino acids long. Germline loops: CDR1 KGHSH, CDR2 LQKENI. V shed 0 bases and J shed 8 bases, with 8 bases lying between them. As DNA, the CDR3 is TGTGCCAGCTCACCACCGTCTAGCGATGAGCAGTTCTTC. It specifies CASSPPSSDEQFF. Full variable domain (missing parts from reference TRBV18 and TRBJ2-1): NAGVMQNPRHLVRRRGQEARLRCSPMKGHSHVYWYRQLPEEGLKFMVYLQKENIIDESGMPKERFSAEFPKEGPSILRIQQVVRGDSAAYFCASSPPSSDEQFFGPGTRLTVL.

This chain links TRBV6-5 with TRBJ2-2, with TRBD2 identical over 7 bases. The CDR3 is made up of 14 amino acids. Germline values: CDR1 MNHEY, CDR2 SVGAGI. Trimming took 8 bases from V and 5 from J; bases not matched to a gene: 8. This chain's CDR3 is CASGRQRETGELFF. CDR3 nucleotide sequence: TGTGCCAGCGGACGCCAGCGGGAAACCGGGGAGCTGTTTTTT.

This chain links TRBV5-4 with TRBJ2-1, with 7 bases identical to TRBD1. Germline CDR1 reads SGHNT; CDR2 reads YYREEE (reference sequence). The CDR3 consists of 15 residues. V lost 5 bases to trimming and J lost 7 bases; unmatched junction nucleotides: 12. Here the CDR3 reads CASSRDSPNINEQFF. The DNA of the CDR3 is TGTGCCAGCAGTCGGGACAGTCCCAACATTAATGAGCAGTTCTTC.

This chain uses TRBV5-1 with TRBJ2-3, with 7 bases matching TRBD2. Per the germline V gene, CDR1 is SGHRS and CDR2 is YFSETQ. Trimming cost V 0 bases and J 8 bases; bases outside gene matches: 6. The CDR3 runs 14 residues. The CDR3 DNA reads TGCGCCAGCAGCTTGGTGTTAGCGGGCCTTACGCAGTATTTT. This codes for CASSLVLAGLTQYF.

This clone was picked up a small number of times. The chain joins TRBV19 to TRBJ2-6, with D possibly matching TRBD1 (5 bases). Trimming cost V 7 bases and J 0 bases, with 16 bases left between them. The CDR3 totals 17 residues. The V gene's germline CDR1 is LNHDA and CDR2 SQIVND (reference sequence). CDR3 loop: CASTPSAGRSGANVLTF. In nucleotides, the CDR3 is TGTGCCAGTACCCCATCGGCAGGGCGCTCTGGGGCCAACGTCCTGACTTTC.

The rearrangement links TRBV11-2 to TRBJ2-1; 13 bases agree with TRBD2. The CDR3 spans 16 residues. Germline lookup yields CDR1 SGHAT and CDR2 FQNNGV. J gave up 9 bases and V 5 bases, and 10 bases lay outside the gene matches. The CDR3 DNA sequence: TGTGCCAGCAGCGCGGGACTAGCGGGACCCCAGGGTGAGCAGTTCTTC. Protein sequence: CASSAGLAGPQGEQFF.

In DNA form, the CDR3 reads TGTGCCAGCGGGCGCGGGGCGCAGACCCAGTACTTC. Residues: CASGRGAQTQYF. This sequence joins TRBV28 and TRBJ2-5, with a possible D match to TRBD2 (6 bases). There are 12 residues in the CDR3. V was cut by 8 bases and J by 6 bases, with 13 bases left in between. Germline V gene data show CDR1 as MDHEN and CDR2 as SYDVKM.

This chain joins TRBV28 and TRBJ2-1, with D hard to call. Trimming removed 1 base from V and 2 bases from J, with 15 bases in between. The CDR3 runs to 17 residues. Per germline, CDR1 MDHEN and CDR2 SYDVKM. In nucleotides, the CDR3 is TGTGCCAGCAGTTTATTGTCCCCGGGTAGCCCCTACAATGAGCAGTTCTTC. The encoded protein is CASSLLSPGSPYNEQFF.

This clone has just a few counts. V is TRBV5-6 and J is TRBJ2-1; 11 nucleotides align to TRBD2. The germline V gene encodes CDR1 SGHDT and CDR2 YYEEEE. V lost 1 base to trimming and J lost 7 bases; unmatched junction nucleotides: 7. The length of the CDR3 is 16 residues. CDR3 loop: CASSLLGLAAWNEQFF. CDR3 nucleotides: TGTGCCAGCAGCTTGTTGGGACTAGCGGCGTGGAATGAGCAGTTCTTC.

The chain is built from TRBV7-3 and TRBJ2-5; D may be TRBD2 (5 bases). V lost 3 bases, J lost 5 bases, and 7 bases lay in between. Germline V lookup: CDR1 SGHTA, CDR2 FQGTGA. The CDR3 runs 12 residues. The CDR3 loop reads CASSFPGETQYF. DNA of the CDR3: TGTGCCAGCAGCTTTCCGGGGGAGACCCAGTACTTC.